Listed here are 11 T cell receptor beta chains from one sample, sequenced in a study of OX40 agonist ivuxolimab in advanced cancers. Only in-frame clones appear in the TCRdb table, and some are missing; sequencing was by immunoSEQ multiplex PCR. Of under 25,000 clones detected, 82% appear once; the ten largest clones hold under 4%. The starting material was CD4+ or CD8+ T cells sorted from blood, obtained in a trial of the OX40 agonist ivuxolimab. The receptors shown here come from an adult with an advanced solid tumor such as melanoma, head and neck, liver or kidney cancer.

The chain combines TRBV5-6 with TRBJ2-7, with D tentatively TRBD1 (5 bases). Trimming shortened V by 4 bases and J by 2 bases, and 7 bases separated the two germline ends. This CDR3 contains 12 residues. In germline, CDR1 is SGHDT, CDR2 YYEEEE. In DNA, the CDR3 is TGTGCCAGCAGCACAGGTCCCTACGAGCAGTACTTC. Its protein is CASSTGPYEQYF.

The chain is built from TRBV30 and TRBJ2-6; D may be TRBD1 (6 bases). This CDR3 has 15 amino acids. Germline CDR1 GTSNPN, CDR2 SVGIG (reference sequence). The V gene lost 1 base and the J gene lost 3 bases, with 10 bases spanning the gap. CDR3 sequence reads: CAWSEGVGGANVLTF. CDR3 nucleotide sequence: TGTGCCTGGAGTGAGGGGGTAGGTGGGGCCAACGTCCTGACTTTC.

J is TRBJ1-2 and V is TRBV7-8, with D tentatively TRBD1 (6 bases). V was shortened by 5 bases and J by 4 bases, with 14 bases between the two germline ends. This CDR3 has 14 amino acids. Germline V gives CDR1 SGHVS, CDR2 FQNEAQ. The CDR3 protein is CASSPQTGPYGYTF. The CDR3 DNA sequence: TGTGCCAGCAGCCCACAAACAGGGCCCTATGGCTACACCTTC.

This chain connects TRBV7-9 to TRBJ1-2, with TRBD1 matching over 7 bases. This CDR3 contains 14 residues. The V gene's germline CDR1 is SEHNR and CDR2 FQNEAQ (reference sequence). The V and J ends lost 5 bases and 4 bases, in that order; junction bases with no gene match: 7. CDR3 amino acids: CASSPRSGGYGYTF. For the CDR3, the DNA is TGTGCCAGCAGCCCCCGTTCAGGGGGCTATGGCTACACCTTC.

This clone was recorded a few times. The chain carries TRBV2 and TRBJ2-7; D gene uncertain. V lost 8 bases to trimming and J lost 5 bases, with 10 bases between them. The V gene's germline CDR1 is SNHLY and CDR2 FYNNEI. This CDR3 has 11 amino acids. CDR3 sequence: CASCYQHEQYF. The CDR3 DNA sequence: TGTGCCAGCTGTTACCAGCACGAGCAGTACTTC. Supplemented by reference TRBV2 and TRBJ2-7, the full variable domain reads EPEVTQTPSHQVTQMGQEVILRCVPISNHLYFYWYRQILGQKVEFLVSFYNNEISEKSEIFDDQFSVERPDGSNFTLKIRSTKLEDSAMYFCASCYQHEQYFGPGTRLTVT.

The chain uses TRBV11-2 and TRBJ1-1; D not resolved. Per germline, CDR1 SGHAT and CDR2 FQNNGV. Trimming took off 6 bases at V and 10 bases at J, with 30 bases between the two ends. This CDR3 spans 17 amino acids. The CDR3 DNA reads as TGTGCCAGCAGTCATGTACTACGGCGGACTTATGATTCGGGAGCTTTCTTT. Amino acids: CASSHVLRRTYDSGAFF.

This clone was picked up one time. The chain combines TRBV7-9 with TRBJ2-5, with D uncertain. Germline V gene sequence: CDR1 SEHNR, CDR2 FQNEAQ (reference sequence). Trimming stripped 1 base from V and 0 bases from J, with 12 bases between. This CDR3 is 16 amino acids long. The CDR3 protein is CASSLDGRWYQETQYF. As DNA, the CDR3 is TGTGCCAGCAGCTTAGACGGCAGGTGGTACCAAGAGACCCAGTACTTC.

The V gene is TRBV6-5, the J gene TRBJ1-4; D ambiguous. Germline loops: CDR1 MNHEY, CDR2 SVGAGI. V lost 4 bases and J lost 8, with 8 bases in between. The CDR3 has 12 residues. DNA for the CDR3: TGTGCCAGCAGTTGGGGTTGGGAAAAACTGTTTTTT. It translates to CASSWGWEKLFF.

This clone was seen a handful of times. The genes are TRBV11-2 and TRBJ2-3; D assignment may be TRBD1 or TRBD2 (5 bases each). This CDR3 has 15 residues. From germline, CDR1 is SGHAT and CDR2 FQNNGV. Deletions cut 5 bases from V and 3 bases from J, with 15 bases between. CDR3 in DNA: TGTGCCAGCAGCCGGAACGGGGACCAAACAGATACGCAGTATTTT. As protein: CASSRNGDQTDTQYF.

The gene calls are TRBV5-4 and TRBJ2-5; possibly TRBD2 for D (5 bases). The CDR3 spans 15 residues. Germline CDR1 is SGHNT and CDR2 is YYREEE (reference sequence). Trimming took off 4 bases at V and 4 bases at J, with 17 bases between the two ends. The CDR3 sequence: CASSPPGSGRETQYF. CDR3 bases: TGTGCCAGCAGCCCCCCGGGCAGTGGGAGAGAGACCCAGTACTTC.

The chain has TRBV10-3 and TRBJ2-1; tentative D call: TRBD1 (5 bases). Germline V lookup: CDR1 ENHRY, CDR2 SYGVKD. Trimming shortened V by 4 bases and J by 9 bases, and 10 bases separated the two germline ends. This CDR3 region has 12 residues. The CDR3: CAISGQQPEQFF. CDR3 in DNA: TGTGCCATCAGTGGACAGCAGCCTGAGCAGTTCTTC.